These T cell receptor beta chains were read from a single sample in a study of blood T cell repertoires in COVID-19. Clones were sequenced by immunoSEQ multiplex PCR, and TCRdb holds only the in-frame ones, with some missing. The repertoire holds some 200,000 clones, with 70% to 90% as singletons. Sequencing input: PBMCs or T cells enriched from blood (not recorded which). These receptors were obtained from a man in his forties who had recovered from COVID-19. CDR3s include the opening cysteine and the closing phenylalanine or tryptophan. Fields, in order: V gene, D gene, J gene, clone size, CDR3 DNA, CDR3 protein. D genes are given only for firm matches. Expanded clones are given a class, and other clones once, few, many or no size at all.

>TRBV18|TRBD1|TRBJ2-7|once
TGTGCCAGCTCACCGATGGCTGGGACAGTGTCCTACGAGCAGTACTTC
CASSPMAGTVSYEQYF
>TRBV7-9|-|TRBJ2-1|few
TGTGCCAGCAGCTTGGCAAATGAGCAGTTCTTC
CASSLANEQFF
>TRBV5-1|-|TRBJ2-2|few
TGCGCCAGCAGCTTGGACGGGAACACCGGGGAGCTGTTTTTT
CASSLDGNTGELFF
>TRBV2|TRBD2|TRBJ2-3|-
TGTGCCAGCAGTGAAGGAGCTAGCGGGGGGACCACAGATACGCAGTATTTT
CASSEGASGGTTDTQYF
>TRBV7-2|-|TRBJ1-1|-
TGTGCCAGCAGCTTACGTACTCGTGAAGCTTTCTTT
CASSLRTREAFF
>TRBV5-1|-|TRBJ1-2|-
TGCGCCAGCAGCTTGGAGGGGTACGGCTACACCTTC
CASSLEGYGYTF
>TRBV7-8|TRBD1|TRBJ1-2|-
TGTGCCAGCAGCTTAGCCGGGACAGAGTATGGCTACACCTTC
CASSLAGTEYGYTF
>TRBV7-2|-|TRBJ2-1|-
TGTGCCAGCAGCTTCATAACCGGACTCTTCTCCTACAATGAGCAGTTCTTC
CASSFITGLFSYNEQFF
>TRBV29-1|-|TRBJ1-2|few
TGCAGCGTCCAGGGGAGCTATGGCTACACCTTC
CSVQGSYGYTF
>TRBV4-2|TRBD2|TRBJ2-1|-
TGTGCCAGCAGCCAATTTACTCTAGCGGACTACAATGAGCAGTTCTTC
CASSQFTLADYNEQFF
>TRBV6-5|-|TRBJ1-2|-
TGTGCCAGCAGGGCCCAGGGCTATGGCTACACCTTC
CASRAQGYGYTF
>TRBV6-5|TRBD1|TRBJ1-2|-
TGTGCCAGCAGACTAGACAGGGACTATGGCTACACCTTC
CASRLDRDYGYTF
>TRBV18|-|TRBJ1-4|-
TGTGCCAGCGGGCGGGGAACTAATGAAAAACTGTTTTTT
CASGRGTNEKLFF
>TRBV4-1|-|TRBJ2-3|-
TGCGCCAGCAGCCTTAGAGAGGCTGGAGATACGCAGTATTTT
CASSLREAGDTQYF
>TRBV19|TRBD1|TRBJ2-1|-
TGTGCCAGTAGTAGAACCGGGACAGAGCTTTACAATGAGCAGTTCTTC
CASSRTGTELYNEQFF
>TRBV5-1|-|TRBJ2-7|-
TGCGCCAGCAAACCTCTCGTGTCGGGCGAGCAGTACTTC
CASKPLVSGEQYF
>TRBV9|TRBD2|TRBJ2-1|few
TGTGCCAGCAGCGTAGGGACTAGCGGGGGGGGCCATAGCGAGCAGTTCTTC
CASSVGTSGGGHSEQFF
>TRBV29-1|TRBD1|TRBJ1-2|-
TGCAGCGTTCAAACAGGGGAGTCCTATGGCTACACCTTC
CSVQTGESYGYTF
>TRBV2|-|TRBJ1-4|-
TGTGCCAGCAAAAGACAGGAGATTAATGAAAAACTGTTTTTT
CASKRQEINEKLFF
>TRBV27|-|TRBJ2-1|-
TGTGCCAGCAGTGGGGGACATTCAAGCTCCTACAATGAGCAGTTCTTC
CASSGGHSSSYNEQFF
>TRBV24-1|-|TRBJ1-2|once
TGTGCCACCAGTGCGGGAGGGCTGTTTCCCTATGGCTACACCTTC
CATSAGGLFPYGYTF
>TRBV15|-|TRBJ1-1|-
TGTGCCACCAGCAAATACCGGGTGAACACTGAAGCTTTCTTT
CATSKYRVNTEAFF
>TRBV6-5|-|TRBJ1-2|-
TGTGCCAGCAGTTGGACTCGGACAGCCCGAGGGGGCTACACCTTC
CASSWTRTARGGYTF
>TRBV12-2|-|TRBJ1-5|-
TGTGCAAGTCGCCCCCTCTCCCCGACTACCGGTCAGCCCCAGCATTTT
CASRPLSPTTGQPQHF
>TRBV5-1|TRBD1|TRBJ1-3|-
TGCGCCAGCAGCCCCGGGACAGGGAACACCATATATTTT
CASSPGTGNTIYF
>TRBV9|TRBD2|TRBJ2-1|-
TGTGCCAGCAGCGGGGGGACTAGCGCCAATGAGCAGTTCTTC
CASSGGTSANEQFF
>TRBV3-1/TRBV3-2|TRBD1|TRBJ1-6|-
TGTGCCAGCAGCCAAACCCGGGACAGGTATTCACCCCTCCACTTT
CASSQTRDRYSPLHF
>TRBV7-7|TRBD2|TRBJ2-5|once
TGTGCCAGCAGCTCGCTGACTAGCGGCGAGACCCAGTACTTC
CASSSLTSGETQYF
>TRBV2|TRBD2|TRBJ2-3|-
TGTGCCAGCAGCAAAACTAGCGGGAGCACAGATACGCAGTATTTT
CASSKTSGSTDTQYF
>TRBV10-3|-|TRBJ1-2|-
TGTGCCATCAGTGATTGGGCGGAGGATGGCTACACCTTC
CAISDWAEDGYTF
>TRBV2|-|TRBJ2-7|few
TGTGCCAGCAGGGCACAGGGTAGCGAGCAGTACTTC
CASRAQGSEQYF
>TRBV4-1|TRBD1|TRBJ2-7|-
TGCGCCAGCAACCACCCCGGGACAGGCTCCTACGAGCAGTACTTC
CASNHPGTGSYEQYF
>TRBV7-8|-|TRBJ2-7|once
TGTGCCAGCACCAAAAGGGGGAGTGATACCTACGAGCAGTACTTC
CASTKRGSDTYEQYF
>TRBV10-3|-|TRBJ1-1|few
TGTGCCATCAGTGCCCACGCCCTAGAGAAAACTGAAGCTTTCTTT
CAISAHALEKTEAFF
>TRBV29-1|TRBD1|TRBJ2-4|-
TGCAGCGTTACCGGGACAGGGGAGAAAAACATTCAGTACTTC
CSVTGTGEKNIQYF
>TRBV7-2|TRBD2|TRBJ2-5|-
TGTGCCAGCAGCCTACCCCGGGGGGGCCGGGAGACCCAGTACTTC
CASSLPRGGRETQYF
>TRBV6-5|-|TRBJ1-2|-
TGTGCCAGCAGCCCCGGGGGGAGCTATGGCTACACCTTC
CASSPGGSYGYTF
>TRBV7-9|TRBD2|TRBJ2-1|-
TGTGCCAGCAGCTTGCTAGCGGGAGGATCTGAGCAGTTCTTC
CASSLLAGGSEQFF
>TRBV5-1|-|TRBJ1-2|-
TGCGCCAGCAGCTTGGGGACAGTTAGAGACGGCTACACCTTC
CASSLGTVRDGYTF
>TRBV18|-|TRBJ2-7|-
TGTGCCAGCTCACCAAGGGAGATCTCCTACGAGCAGTACTTC
CASSPREISYEQYF
>TRBV7-2|TRBD1|TRBJ1-1|few
TGTGCCAGCAGCTCACCGGACAGGGTTTGGACTGAAGCTTTCTTT
CASSSPDRVWTEAFF
>TRBV30|-|TRBJ1-4|-
TGTGCCTGGGATAGGGTCCGGGGAAGGGAACTGTTTTTT
CAWDRVRGRELFF
>TRBV10-2|-|TRBJ1-6|-
TGCGCCAGCAGTGAACCGTCGGGGGTTGAGGATTCACCCCTCCACTTT
CASSEPSGVEDSPLHF
>TRBV5-4|-|TRBJ2-1|-
TGTGCCAGCAGCCCGACGGGAATAGCGAATGAGCAGTTCTTC
CASSPTGIANEQFF
>TRBV5-1|-|TRBJ1-1|-
TGCGCCAGCAGCTCATTGACAGCGAACACTGAAGCTTTCTTT
CASSSLTANTEAFF
>TRBV27|-|TRBJ1-1|-
TGTGCCAGCAGTACGGGGGGTTACACTGAAGCTTTCTTT
CASSTGGYTEAFF
>TRBV19|TRBD1|TRBJ2-1|few
TGTGCCAGTATGGGACAGTCCTCCTACAATGAGCAGTTCTTC
CASMGQSSYNEQFF
>TRBV5-1|-|TRBJ1-1|-
TGCGCCAGCAGCATCTCGACATTTAGAAACACTGAAGCTTTCTTT
CASSISTFRNTEAFF
>TRBV5-6|TRBD1|TRBJ2-1|few
TGTGCCAGCAGCTTGGGGACAGGGATTGCGGATGAGCAGTTCTTC
CASSLGTGIADEQFF
>TRBV5-1|TRBD1|TRBJ2-1|few
TGCGCCAGCAGCTGGACAGGGGGGAACAATGAGCAGTTCTTC
CASSWTGGNNEQFF
>TRBV5-1|-|TRBJ1-2|once
TGCGCCAGCAGCTTGGCGGCAGGCGTGGATGGCTACACCTTC
CASSLAAGVDGYTF
>TRBV28|-|TRBJ2-2|-
TGTGCCAGCAGTTTATACGGCCAGGGGCACACCGGGGAGCTGTTTTTT
CASSLYGQGHTGELFF
>TRBV14|-|TRBJ1-2|-
TGTGCCAGCAGCCCGTGGGGCGGCCCTAACTATGGCTACACCTTC
CASSPWGGPNYGYTF